The 28 T cell receptor beta chains listed next were all sequenced from one sample in a study of tumor-infiltrating lymphocytes in glioblastoma multiforme (dated by TCRdb to 2017 to 2019). For sequencing, an Illumina HiSeq 2500 was employed. TCRB libraries were constructed from RNA through three rounds of nested multiplex PCR following a modified ARM-PCR protocol with multiple V-beta primers and a C-beta primer. TCRdb itself trimmed the public reads at Q25 with fastp, ran MiXCR and retained productive beta chains. One record per CDR3 amino acid sequence lists the most common genes and DNA. The sample profile shows some 14,000 distinct CDR3 sequences; approximately 71% of them were found once. The ten largest clones capture about 50% of the sample. The sequenced sample consisted of brain tumor tissue. These TCRs come from a male donor with glioblastoma.

This sequence joins TRBV6-2 or TRBV6-3 and TRBJ2-3; 7 bases are shared with TRBD1. V gave up 10 bases and J gave up 5 bases; unmatched junction bases: 12. Germline V gene data show CDR1 as MNHEY and CDR2 as SVGEGT. The CDR3 has 14 residues. CDR3 coding DNA: TGTGCCATCGGCCGGGACAGTTACAAAGATACGCAGTATTTT. It translates to CAIGRDSYKDTQYF.

This clonotype was counted at least ten times. The chain combines TRBV11-1 with TRBJ2-5; TRBD1 matches at 7 bases. CDR3 length: 13 residues. Germline trimming cut 5 bases from V and 5 bases from J; bases unmatched to any gene: 5. Germline V gene lookup returns CDR1 SGHAT and CDR2 FQDESV (reference sequence). CDR3 residues: CASSRDREETQYF. CDR3 DNA: TGTGCCAGCAGCCGCGACAGGGAGGAGACCCAGTACTTC.

This clonotype was picked up a small number of times. This sequence joins TRBV4-1 and TRBJ1-5, with D perhaps matching TRBD1 (5 bases). The CDR3 consists of 16 residues. The V end lost 4 bases, the J end lost 0 bases, and 13 bases lay between the germline ends. CDR1 is MGHRA, CDR2 YSYEKL, per germline. CDR3 DNA sequence: TGCGCCAGCAGCCTCACGTCAGGGTCTAGCAATCAGCCCCAGCATTTT. Translated, it gives CASSLTSGSSNQPQHF.

CDR3 loop: CASSQEEGISSYEQYF. The DNA of the CDR3 is TGCGCCAGCAGCCAAGAGGAGGGGATAAGCTCCTACGAGCAGTACTTC. The chain carries TRBV4-1 and TRBJ2-7; a possible D gene is TRBD2 (6 bases). The CDR3 covers 16 residues. Germline lookup yields CDR1 MGHRA and CDR2 YSYEKL. The germline V and J ends were trimmed by 0 bases and 0 bases, with 12 bases remaining between them.

In the case of this clonotype: Since the CDR3 does not end with the conserved phenylalanine or tryptophan, this likely comes from a read error. This chain connects TRBV11-2 to TRBJ2-1; D is unclear. CDR3 length: 12 amino acids. Germline CDR1 SGHAT, CDR2 FQNNGV. V was shortened by 6 bases and J by 8 bases, with 11 bases between the two germline ends. Here the CDR3 reads CASSFNDYEQFL. The CDR3 DNA reads as TGTGCCAGCAGTTTTAATGACTATGAGCAGTTCTTA.

This rearrangement joins TRBV11-1 to TRBJ2-7; 10 bases match TRBD1. V trimming: 4 bases; J trimming: 11 bases; junction bases outside the gene matches: 17. The germline CDR1 and CDR2 sequences are SGHAT and FQDESV (reference sequence). CDR3 length: 16 residues. In nucleotides, the CDR3 is TGTGCCAGCAGCTCAGCGCGTTTGGACAGGGGGTACAAGGAGTACTTC. Its translation: CASSSARLDRGYKEYF.

In this sample, this clonotype turned up once. Relative to the germline gene, one junction end is altered; a read error may explain this. This chain connects TRBV11-2 to TRBJ2-6, with D possibly matching TRBD1 (5 bases). Germline CDR1 SGHAT, CDR2 FQNNGV. CDR3 length: 16 residues. CDR3 protein: CVSNTLSSSGANVLAF. In nucleotides, the CDR3 is TGTGTCAGCAACACCCTTTCGAGCTCTGGGGCCAACGTCCTGGCTTTC.

A remark on this clonotype: A junction end diverges from the germline sequence, so it may reflect a read error. The genes are TRBV20-1 and TRBJ1-3; the match to TRBD1 covers 7 bases. CDR1 and CDR2 (germline): DFQATT, SNEGSKA (reference sequence). CDR3 length: 15 residues. The CDR3 DNA reads as TGCGGTGCTAACCAGGGGGGCGTCTCTGGAAACACCATATATTTT. It specifies CGANQGGVSGNTIYF.

The rearrangement joins TRBV11-2 to TRBJ2-1; 7 nucleotides line up with TRBD2. Germline values: CDR1 SGHAT, CDR2 FQNNGV. This CDR3 is built from 14 residues. After removal of 8 bases from V and 9 bases from J, the junction contained 13 bases not matched to a gene. The CDR3 spells CASFPLAGEVEQFF. Written as DNA, the CDR3 is TGTGCCAGCTTCCCCCTTGCGGGAGAGGTTGAGCAGTTCTTC. The full variable domain, in which reference TRBV11-2 and TRBJ2-1 provide the parts outside the CDR3, is EAGVAQSPRYKIIEKRQSVAFWCNPISGHATLYWYQQILGQGPKLLIQFQNNGVVDDSQLPKDRFSAERLKGVDSTLKIQPAKLEDSAVYLCASFPLAGEVEQFFGPGTRLTVL.

In its sample, this clonotype is medium-sized (0.01 to 0.1%). The chain uses TRBV20-1 and TRBJ1-4; D perhaps matches TRBD1 (5 bases). Trimming cost V 4 bases and J 5 bases, with 11 bases left between them. Germline V gene lookup returns CDR1 DFQATT and CDR2 SNEGSKA (reference sequence). The CDR3 sequence is 13 residues long. The CDR3 DNA follows: TGCAGTGCTACAGGGCGCGGAAATGAAAAACTGTTTTTT. As protein: CSATGRGNEKLFF.

On this clonotype: A much larger clone lies a single base off, so this may be a read error. The chain employs TRBV20-1 and TRBJ2-3; 8 bases match TRBD1. CDR3 length equals 14 residues. J lost 1 base, V lost 7 bases, and 7 bases had no gene match. CDR1 DFQATT and CDR2 SNEGSKA come from the germline V gene (reference sequence). The CDR3 coding sequence is TGCAGTGAAACGGACAGGGTACGCACAGATACGCAGTATTTT. It is translated as CSETDRVRTDTQYF.

This clonotype is deemed medium-sized (0.01 to 0.1%). The chain has TRBV5-4 and TRBJ1-1; 9 bases align to TRBD1. Germline loops: CDR1 SGHNT, CDR2 YYREEE (reference sequence). V trimming: 4 bases; J trimming: 9 bases; junction bases outside the gene matches: 7. The CDR3 runs 13 residues. This CDR3 reads CASSGTGPTKAFF. DNA of the CDR3: TGTGCCAGCAGCGGGACAGGGCCGACAAAAGCTTTCTTT.

Details on this clonotype: The conserved final phenylalanine or tryptophan is absent from the CDR3, which likely points to a read error. The chain has TRBV20-1 and TRBJ2-2; no clear D gene. The germline gives CDR1 DFQATT, CDR2 SNEGSKA (reference sequence). This CDR3 is 16 amino acids long. In nucleotides, the CDR3 is TGCAGTGCTAATAGGGTGGACCGGGCGAACACCCGGGAGCTGTTTTTA. Residues: CSANRVDRANTRELFL.

The chain couples TRBV5-6 to TRBJ2-7; a possible D gene is TRBD1 (5 bases). Germline CDR1 SGHDT, CDR2 YYEEEE. V was shortened by 2 bases and J by 0 bases, with 6 bases between the two germline ends. This CDR3 has 13 residues. This CDR3 is CASSFDSSYEQYF. The CDR3 DNA sequence: TGTGCCAGCAGCTTTGACAGCTCCTACGAGCAGTACTTC.

With regard to this clonotype: The conserved final phenylalanine or tryptophan is absent from the CDR3, which likely points to a read error. V gene TRBV11-2 combines with J gene TRBJ2-7; D is possibly TRBD2 (5 bases). CDR3 length: 15 amino acids. Deletions cut 5 bases from V and 7 bases from J, with 21 bases between. Germline CDR1 SGHAT, CDR2 FQNNGV. DNA for the CDR3: TGTGCCAGCAGCCTTTCCAGAGAGAGGGTATGGGAGCAGTACTGC. Residues: CASSLSRERVWEQYC.

About this clonotype: One end of the junction does not line up with germline, which may come from a read error. The J gene is TRBJ2-3, the V gene TRBV5-1, with a weak D call TRBD1 (6 bases). The CDR3 is made up of 13 amino acids. CDR1 SGHRS and CDR2 YFSETQ come from the germline V gene. CDR3 region: CASRSTQGITQYF. CDR3 bases: TGTGCCAGCCGCTCGACCCAGGGGATTACGCAGTATTTT.

The V call is TRBV11-2, the J call TRBJ2-1; a possible D gene is TRBD2 (5 bases). The ends were cut back, 1 base at V and 9 bases at J, with 16 bases in the middle. The CDR3 extends over 15 amino acids. Germline V gene lookup returns CDR1 SGHAT and CDR2 FQNNGV. CDR3 amino acids: CASSLGSSMGREQFF. DNA for the CDR3: TGTGCCAGCAGCTTAGGGTCTAGCATGGGCCGTGAGCAGTTCTTC.

The V and J genes are TRBV29-1 and TRBJ2-3, with D perhaps matching TRBD1 (6 bases). CDR1 SQVTM and CDR2 ANQGSEA come from the germline V gene. The CDR3 covers 14 residues. The germline V and J ends were trimmed by 3 bases and 3 bases, with 13 bases remaining between them. CDR3 bases: TGCAGCGTTGAGGGGACACCTGGGACAGATACGCAGTATTTT. Its protein is CSVEGTPGTDTQYF.

As to this clonotype: This is likely a read error, given that the CDR3 carries no conserved phenylalanine or tryptophan at its end. The V call is TRBV12-3 or TRBV12-4, the J call TRBJ2-1, with TRBD2 matching 7 bases. The CDR3 loop spans 15 amino acids. Trimming at V came to 8 bases and at J to 8 bases, leaving 15 bases not matched to a gene. DNA for the CDR3: TGTGCCAGCGGCCCCAGGGAGGGGATTTGGGATGAGCAGTTCTCC. Its protein is CASGPREGIWDEQFS.

The chain joins TRBV5-1 to TRBJ2-2; D unresolved. Germline CDR1 is SGHRS and CDR2 is YFSETQ. This CDR3 contains 12 residues. The ends were cut back, 4 bases at V and 5 bases at J, with 6 bases in the middle. CDR3 nucleotide sequence: TGCGCCAGCAGCCCTGAGACCGGGGAGCTGTTTTTT. Its protein is CASSPETGELFF.

As regards this clonotype: Because it lacks the conserved phenylalanine or tryptophan at the end, this CDR3 is likely a read error. It is unclear where the CDR3 begins or ends on the DNA, so no DNA is shown, and the CDR3 is as TCRdb lists it. This chain joins TRBV7-9 and TRBJ1-1. CDR1 SEHNR and CDR2 FQNEAQ come from the germline V gene (reference sequence). The CDR3 is 20 amino acids in total, end residues counted. The CDR3 spells CASSLGGFREVPSGDAEVFY.

The gene calls are TRBV11-2 and TRBJ1-5; D gene unclear. This CDR3 has 13 amino acids. V was clipped by 5 bases and J by 11 bases, with 16 bases between them. Germline V gene sequence: CDR1 SGHAT, CDR2 FQNNGV. The CDR3 nucleotides are TGTGCCAGCAGCCTCCAAGACCGGACGACCCAGCATTTT. This gives the protein CASSLQDRTTQHF.

A word on this clonotype: A read error may account for a junction end that differs from germline. This chain links TRBV5-4 with TRBJ2-1; tentative D call: TRBD2 (6 bases). Germline CDR1 SGHNT, CDR2 YYREEE (reference sequence). This CDR3 contains 17 residues. The CDR3 is CASSLNVAGSSHNEQFF. The CDR3 coding sequence is TGTGCCAGCAGCTTGAATGTGGCGGGGAGCTCCCACAATGAGCAGTTCTTC.

This clonotype showed up many times. The chain joins TRBV4-1 to TRBJ2-6; no definite D call. Trimming removed 2 bases at V and 0 bases at J, with 14 bases between. CDR1 and CDR2 from the germline V gene are MGHRA and YSYEKL. This CDR3 is 18 amino acids long. The CDR3 bases are TGCGCCAGCAGCCAAATTCCGATGGAGATCTCTGGGGCCAACGTCCTGACTTTC. Translated: CASSQIPMEISGANVLTF.

This clonotype was counted between two and nine times. This chain's CDR3 is CASSLGALEQFF. CDR3 sequence (DNA): TGTGCCAGCAGCTTAGGCGCGCTTGAGCAGTTCTTC. This rearrangement joins TRBV7-8 to TRBJ2-1, with no clear D. CDR1 is SGHVS and CDR2 is FQNEAQ in the germline V gene. The CDR3 sequence is 12 residues long. Trimming stripped 1 base from V and 9 bases from J, with 7 bases between.

In regard to this clonotype: This could be a read error, since a much larger clone is one nucleotide away. The chain employs TRBV7-8 and TRBJ2-7; weak D call: TRBD2 (5 bases). Germline CDR1 SGHVS, CDR2 FQNEAQ. The CDR3 runs 14 residues. The CDR3 loop reads CASQVGTADYGQYF. The CDR3 nucleotides read TGTGCCAGCCAAGTAGGAACAGCTGACTACGGGCAGTACTTC.

With regard to this clonotype: At one boundary the junction diverges from the germline segment, which might be a read error. This rearrangement joins TRBV10-2 to TRBJ1-5; TRBD1 aligns across 8 bases. Germline assignment: CDR1 WSHSY and CDR2 SAAADI. The CDR3 is 15 residues long. The CDR3 region has the DNA TGCGCCTGCAGACCCCTGGCGACAGGGGATCAGCCCCGGCATTTT. Translating gives CACRPLATGDQPRHF.

V is TRBV12-3 or TRBV12-4 and J is TRBJ2-5; 8 nucleotides line up with TRBD1. V dropped 11 bases and J dropped 3; count of bases not matched to a gene: 8. This CDR3 is built from 13 residues. CDR3 amino acids: CASDRGGKETQYF. The CDR3 nucleotides are TGTGCCTCTGACAGGGGAGGCAAAGAGACCCAGTACTTC.